This TCR beta chain was retrieved from a study of shared clonotypes between healthy human individuals (TCRdb year 2020). Regarding the complete study: The cohort comprised a couple of women and a few men aged 18 to 49 years. Blood TCR repertoires of about 5 healthy adults were deeply sequenced to estimate repertoire size and the extent of clonotype sharing between individuals. For each donor, CD4 naive and CD4 memory were each run on three plates, CD8 naive on two plates, and CD8 memory on one plate. To increase sequencing depth and limit assay-specific biases, different laboratories used diverse techniques to prepare libraries and sequence TCR repertoires. Each donor's leukapheresis produced roughly between roughly 0.85 and 10 billion PBMCs.

Results and caveats for the whole study, not just this receptor: Sampling was restricted to blood, and TCR repertoires in tissue are likely to differ from TCR repertoires in blood. Incomplete sequencing was indicated by rarefaction of sorted-subset datasets, despite the large sequencing depth. Naive subsets generally had larger estimated clonotype richness than memory subsets did. Based on pairwise subsampling, the degree of clonotype sharing among donors was expected to be affected by sequencing depth. Because the study included a small number of donors, the genetic and exposure-history diversity represented was limited. Approximately 5% of naive CD4, around 4% of naive CD8, approximately 2% of memory CD4, and around 0.42% of memory CD8 clonotypes were shared across four donors. Compared with non-shared clonotypes, clonotypes shared by all four sorted-subset donors had higher generation probabilities.

In this sample, this clone turned up once. Its target antigen remains unknown. The record has no base qualities; no much larger clone is one base away. For the CD8 naive samples, CD45RO-negative cells were positively selected for CCR7, yielding a CD45RA+CCR7+ population from which TemRA cells were excluded. Healthy HIV-negative adults with no recently reported acute infections or vaccinations were included as donors. All donors were Caucasian adults living in Nashville, Tennessee, USA. Blood was collected by leukapheresis, and PBMCs were isolated by Ficoll-Histopaque density gradient centrifugation and then cryopreserved in liquid nitrogen vapor phase. Analytical flow cytometry was used to check the purity and quantity of each magnetically sorted T cell population. Each sorted fraction had its genomic DNA isolated and then quantified by UV absorbance on a Nanodrop 2000c. Reading from cysteine to phenylalanine, the CDR3 counts 18 amino acids. Only CDR3 DNA remains: 54 bases, in frame from the first base. V drops 5 bases and J drops 0 bases, leaving 20 bases in between. CDR1 and CDR2 are drawn from the germline V gene: SGHTA, FQGNSA.

Using the deep immunoSEQ assay, multiplex PCR amplified TCR CDR3 regions from genomic DNA. Extracted genomic DNA from each cell subset was spread evenly across all wells of several immunoSEQ 96-well plates, with each plate serving as a replicate. For sorted subsets, approximately 210 ng of genomic DNA, equivalent to some 30,000 T cell genomes, went into each replicate PCR. Purified libraries were quantified with a Qubit 3.0 fluorometer, sized on a Bioanalyzer 2100, and re-quantified with the KAPA Library Quantification kit. Each immunoSEQ 96-well plate was sequenced on its own single-read 150-cycle Illumina NextSeq 550 flow cell. In the paper's pipeline: The immunoSEQ output contained only junctional sequences without quality scores, so filtering could not match that applied to full-length reads. To assign V/J genes and CDR3, sequences were annotated against IMGT germline references using PyIR, a Python wrapper for IgBLAST v1.9. Reads were removed for weak V/J assignments (E-value above 1e-6), missing CDR3, stop codons, out-of-frame junctions, or ambiguous translated residues. A V3J clonotype was defined by an identical inferred V gene, J gene, and CDR3 amino acid sequence. Percentage overlap between repertoires was calculated by dividing the number of shared unique clonotypes by the size of the smaller repertoire. Three approaches were used to assess repertoire richness: RTK rarefaction, the Chao1 estimator, and Recon v2.1 estimates of unobserved clonotypes. For all TCRbeta clonotypes obtained by the gDNA method from a few donors, generation probabilities were computed with OLGA. TCRdb took this table from immuneACCESS and kept in-frame rearrangements with V and J called. Such tables lack part of the clones; where checked against another copy, unresolved V genes explain under half of the gap, and the rest is unexplained. The V and J calls and the clone size are those of that table, but D and trimming were determined from the DNA. The sample table records about 1,900,000 clones; about 95% of these occur just once. The top ten constitute approximately 1.2% of the sample.

Input material: naive CD8+ T cells sorted from blood. The cell subset or site label, as the study defines it: CD45RA+CCR7+. The rearrangement joined TRBV7-2 to TRBJ2-4; the D gene is perhaps TRBD1 or TRBD2, as each covers 5 bases. This clonotype was sampled from a young man in good health. The CDR3 reads CASSNRRRQTKAKNIQYF. The DNA sequence follows: TGTGCCAGCAGCAACCGAAGACGACAGACTAAAGCCAAAAACATTCAGTACTTC.